This T cell receptor (beta chain) was sequenced in a study of molecular identifiers for immune sequencing clone quantification (dated by TCRdb to between 2017 and 2018). With regard to the full study: For a replicate experiment, RNA from about 20,000 or 100,000 naive CD8 T cells was divided into five aliquots, of which four were sequenced. This methods study used CD8 T cells to benchmark TCR RNA copy counting and molecular-identifier clustering-based TCR repertoire sequencing (MIDCIRS).

Study-level results and caveats: Highly expanded clone sizes could be underestimated because identical TCR molecules may share a barcode. Even against a background of some 920,000 naive CD8 T cells, spiked-in Jurkat TCR RNA amounting to a single cell's worth was reported to be detectable. Without barcode sub-clustering, chimeric consensus sequences inflated TCR diversity; chimeras reached as high as 47%. Spiked-in Jurkat TCR RNA (approximately 10 copies' worth), which is not part of the donor repertoire, was contained in the naive libraries. In CMV-specific effector cells, clones with more than 20 RNA copies contained over 99% of molecules, whereas in naive cells such clones contained under 1% of molecules. Modeling estimated about three recovered TCR RNA copies per cell, compared with around 9.7 by digital PCR, which implies 30% to 35% capture efficiency.

V and J lose 2 bases and 4 bases, and a span of 4 bases separates them. The CDR3 contains 12 residues, cysteine and phenylalanine counted. The kept DNA is CDR3 alone, 36 bases in frame from the first base. The CDR1 and CDR2 encoded by the germline V gene (reference sequence) are SEHNR and FQNEAQ. Libraries of naive CD8 T cells were built from around 20,000 to 1,000,000 sorted cells, with 10%, 30% or 50% of the purified RNA used. Naive CD8 T cells, defined as CD8+CD4-CCR7+CD45RA+, were FACS-sorted into RLT Plus buffer on a BD FACSAria II. Nine to eleven TCR copies' worth of Jurkat RNA were spiked into about 20,000-1,100,000 naive CD8 T cell samples to test detection sensitivity. CD8 T cells were enriched using RosetteSep CD8+ T Cell Enrichment Cocktail and Ficoll-Paque, and the enriched cells then underwent ACK red cell lysis. The library was produced with PCR. Instrument on record: NextSeq 500. Preparation of bulk TCR libraries followed a previously described approach, with the TCR primers listed in Table S5. Purification of total RNA was performed with the Qiagen AllPrep DNA/RNA kit. Before analysis, reads from multiple sequencing runs of one library were combined. Per the authors' processing: Reads were retained only if an exact TCR constant sequence was present, and the retained reads were trimmed to 150 nt and grouped according to their 12-nt molecular barcodes. Reads in each barcode group were sub-clustered using a 15% Levenshtein threshold, and a quality-weighted consensus sequence was built for each RNA molecule. Non-functional sequences were filtered out, along with any lower-count sequence sitting one edit away from another sequence. On the basis of fitting two negative binomial distributions, barcode sub-clusters with fewer than 20% of the maximum read count were discarded. TCRdb reprocessing: public reads trimmed at Q25 with fastp, clones called with MiXCR, in-frame beta chains kept. Each CDR3 protein appears once, grouped with its most common genes and DNA. The V and J calls and clone size come from TCRdb's table, not from the authors' own analysis. Counted in this sample were approximately 680,000 distinct CDR3 sequences; roughly 25% of them appeared once. About 0.81% of the sample is held by the ten biggest clonotypes.

This clonotype showed up many times. The antigen it binds to is not known. Base-call qualities are not available, and no considerably larger clone is one nucleotide away. The rearrangement joined TRBV7-9 to TRBJ2-3; the D segment cannot be called with confidence. The sequence came from a human donor in good health. Some libraries in this study had Jurkat cell RNA spiked in. The sample consisted of naive CD8+ T cells from blood, with Jurkat cell RNA spiked in. The sample's cell subset or site label, decoded: FACS-sorted CD8+CD4-CCR7+CD45RA+ naive T cells. The CDR3 is CASSLLADTQYF. Read as DNA, the sequence is TGTGCCAGCAGCTTATTGGCAGATACGCAGTATTTT. The full variable domain, completed from the reference TRBV7-9 and TRBJ2-3 proteins outside the CDR3, reads DTGVSQNPRHKITKRGQNVTFRCDPISEHNRLYWYRQTLGQGPEFLTYFQNEAQLEKSRLLSDRFSAERPKGSFSTLEIQRTEQGDSAMYLCASSLLADTQYFGPGTRLTVL.